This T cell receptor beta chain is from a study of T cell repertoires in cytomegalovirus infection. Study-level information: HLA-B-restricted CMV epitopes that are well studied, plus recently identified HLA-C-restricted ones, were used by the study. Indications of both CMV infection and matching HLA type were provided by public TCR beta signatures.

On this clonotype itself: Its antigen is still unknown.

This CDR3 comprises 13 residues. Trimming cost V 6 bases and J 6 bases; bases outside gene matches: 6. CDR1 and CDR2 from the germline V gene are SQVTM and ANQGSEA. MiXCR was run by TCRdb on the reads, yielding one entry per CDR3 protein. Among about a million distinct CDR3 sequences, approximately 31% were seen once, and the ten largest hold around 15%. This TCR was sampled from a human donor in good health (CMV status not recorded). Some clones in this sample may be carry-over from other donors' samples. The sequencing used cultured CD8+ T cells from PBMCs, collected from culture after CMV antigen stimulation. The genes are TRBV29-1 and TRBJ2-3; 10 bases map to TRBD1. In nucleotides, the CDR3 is TGCAGCGTCCTCGGGACAGGGGCCGATACGCAGTATTTT. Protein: CSVLGTGADTQYF.